One and the same sample provided the 20 T cell receptor beta chains below, sequenced in a study of cytomegalovirus exposure and HLA in healthy donors. Both 60 Vbeta primers and 13 Jbeta primers went into the PCR. Only in-frame clones appear in the TCRdb table, and some are missing; sequencing was by immunoSEQ multiplex PCR. Among some 160,000 clones listed, roughly 80% were seen once. Sequenced material: PBMCs. The receptor source for this set is a male donor in good health and CMV-seronegative.

This clone was found once. The chain employs TRBV6-5 and TRBJ2-7; possible D gene TRBD1, 6 bases. The germline CDR1 and CDR2 sequences are MNHEY and SVGAGI. The CDR3 totals 15 residues. Trimming cost V 5 bases and J 3 bases, with 17 bases left between them. DNA for the CDR3: TGTGCCAGCAGTACAGGGTATCCAGACCTCTACGAGCAGTACTTC. This gives the protein CASSTGYPDLYEQYF.

This rearrangement joins TRBV9 to TRBJ2-5, with 9 bases aligning to TRBD2. The CDR3 has 18 residues. Losses at the gene ends were 0 bases for V and 1 base for J; bases not matched to a gene: 10. Germline V gene lookup returns CDR1 SGDLS and CDR2 YYNGEE. CDR3 DNA: TGTGCCAGCAGCGTAGCACCTAGCGGGGTGACTTCCCAAGAGACCCAGTACTTC. Protein sequence: CASSVAPSGVTSQETQYF.

The chain links TRBV2 to TRBJ1-5, with D unclear. The length of the CDR3 is 15 residues. Trimming shortened V by 8 bases and J by 0 bases, and 14 bases separated the two germline ends. Germline loops: CDR1 SNHLY, CDR2 FYNNEI. CDR3 residues: CASLDSPYSNQPQHF. In nucleotides, the CDR3 is TGTGCCAGCTTGGACTCCCCTTATAGCAATCAGCCCCAGCATTTT.

V and J are TRBV12-2 and TRBJ2-1; the D call TRBD2 from the table was never checked on the DNA. TRBV12-2 is classified as a pseudogene. CDR3 length: 19 residues. The CDR3: CASPTSPQLAGGLYNEQFF. As DNA, the CDR3 is TGTGCAAGTCCCACGTCCCCCCAACTAGCGGGGGGGCTTTACAATGAGCAGTTCTTC.

This chain joins TRBV28 and TRBJ2-7, with TRBD2 matching over 12 bases. The CDR3 length is 19 residues. V lost 7 bases, J lost 0 bases, and 16 bases stayed unmatched. Germline assignment: CDR1 MDHEN and CDR2 SYDVKM. The CDR3 reads CASTPGPGLAGLSSYEQYF. The CDR3 DNA sequence: TGTGCCAGCACCCCCGGTCCGGGACTAGCGGGTCTCAGCTCCTACGAGCAGTACTTC.

The rearrangement joins TRBV23-1 to TRBJ1-1; D remains ambiguous. TRBV23-1 qualifies as an ORF whose function is uncertain. CDR3 length: 14 amino acids. V lost 6 bases and J 4 bases, leaving 15 bases between the germline ends. The CDR3 DNA sequence: TGCGCCAGCAGACTGCGGGGTGAGGGCACTGAAGCTTTCTTT. It yields the protein CASRLRGEGTEAFF.

This chain links TRBV28 with TRBJ1-2, with 10 nucleotides matching TRBD1. From germline, CDR1 is MDHEN and CDR2 SYDVKM. The trim removed 6 bases at V and 8 bases at J, leaving 6 bases unmatched. The CDR3 spans 13 residues. In DNA, the CDR3 is TGTGCCAGCAGAGGACAGGGGGAGCAAGGCTACACCTTC. It translates to CASRGQGEQGYTF.

The chain carries TRBV11-1 and TRBJ2-3; D gene uncertain. Trimming removed 3 bases from V and 2 bases from J, with 6 bases in between. The CDR3 has 13 amino acids. Germline CDR1 and CDR2: SGHAT and FQDESV (reference sequence). The CDR3 loop is CASSLTDTDTQYF. The CDR3 DNA follows: TGTGCCAGCAGCTTGACTGACACAGATACGCAGTATTTT.

The chain links TRBV6-5 to TRBJ2-5; unclear D gene. The J call is uncertain, as TRBJ2-7 better fits the DNA end. The CDR3 has 14 residues. In germline, CDR1 is MNHEY, CDR2 SVGAGI. As DNA, the CDR3 is TGTGCCAGCAGTCCCGAACCGAGTTCCTACGAGCAGTACTTC. This gives the protein CASSPEPSSYEQYF.

In regard to this clone: No DNA is shown, since the ends of the CDR3 on it are uncertain; the CDR3 is the one TCRdb lists. The chain carries TRBV12-1 and TRBJ1-5; the D call in the table, TRBD1, was not verified against the DNA. TRBV12-1 is a recognized pseudogene. The length of the CDR3 is 17 amino acids, counting both ends. The CDR3 spells CASSFAFGTPPDQPQHF.

The chain is built from TRBV5-1 and TRBJ1-2, with a weak D call TRBD1 (5 bases). Trimming took 4 bases from V and 6 from J, leaving 22 bases between them. The CDR3 is 16 amino acids. The germline V gene has CDR1 SGHRS and CDR2 YFSETQ. The CDR3: CASSPSPRQLMDGYTF. CDR3 bases: TGCGCCAGCAGCCCCTCCCCTCGACAGTTGATGGATGGCTACACCTTC.

V gene TRBV6-5 combines with J gene TRBJ2-7; 11 bases align to TRBD1. The V gene end was trimmed by 3 bases and the J gene end by 3 bases; junction bases not matched to a gene: 4. This CDR3 comprises 15 residues. The germline V gene encodes CDR1 MNHEY and CDR2 SVGAGI. Written as DNA, the CDR3 is TGTGCCAGCAGTTATACGGGACAGGGGGACTACGAGCAGTACTTC. Its protein product is CASSYTGQGDYEQYF.

The CDR3 protein is CASSASRLAGASNTGELFF. The CDR3, as DNA: TGTGCCAGCAGCGCGAGCCGTCTAGCGGGGGCGTCGAACACCGGGGAGCTGTTTTTT. The V gene is TRBV7-2, the J gene TRBJ2-2; TRBD2 matches at 10 bases. V was pared by 5 bases and J by 0 bases, with 12 bases of the junction left unmatched. The CDR3 spans 19 residues. Germline V lookup: CDR1 SGHTA, CDR2 FQGNSA.

CDR3 protein: CASSPRTIGNTIYF. For the CDR3, the DNA is TGTGCCAGCAGTCCACGGACAATCGGAAACACCATATATTTT. The rearrangement uses TRBV6-5 and TRBJ1-3; weak D call: TRBD1 (5 bases). Germline values: CDR1 MNHEY, CDR2 SVGAGI. V was clipped by 5 bases and J by 4 bases, with 12 bases between them. The CDR3 totals 14 residues.

The V gene is TRBV27, the J gene TRBJ1-1, with D possibly TRBD1 on 6 matching bases. The CDR3 runs 17 residues. V lost 0 bases and J 5 bases, leaving 19 bases between the germline ends. CDR1 is MNHEY, CDR2 SMNVEV, per germline (reference sequence). The CDR3 DNA is TGTGCCAGCAGTTTATCGGGGGCAGGGCATAGGAGAACTGAAGCTTTCTTT. Amino acid sequence: CASSLSGAGHRRTEAFF.

CDR3 DNA: TGTGCCAGCAGTGCGCTAGGCCGGGAGTACGAGCAGTACTTC. Amino acid sequence: CASSALGREYEQYF. The J gene is TRBJ2-7, the V gene TRBV2, with a weak D call TRBD2 (6 bases). The CDR3 contains 14 residues. V was cut by 4 bases and J by 4 bases, with 14 bases left in between. The germline V gene encodes CDR1 SNHLY and CDR2 FYNNEI.

The chain links TRBV5-1 to TRBJ2-1; TRBD1 aligns across 8 bases. V shed 2 bases, J shed 7 bases, and the junction held 8 bases outside the gene matches. In germline, CDR1 is SGHRS, CDR2 YFSETQ. The CDR3 runs 15 residues. DNA of the CDR3: TGCGCCAGCAGCTTCTCTTGGACAGGGCGGAATGAGCAGTTCTTC. Its translation: CASSFSWTGRNEQFF.

This clone has a handful of counts. The rearrangement uses TRBV5-6 and TRBJ2-5, with D unclear. Looked up from germline, CDR1 is SGHDT and CDR2 is YYEEEE. V lost 2 bases and J lost 5, with 4 bases in between. The CDR3 contains 11 residues. CDR3 sequence: CASSFEETQYF. The CDR3 nucleotides read TGTGCCAGCAGCTTCGAGGAGACCCAGTACTTC.

The genes are TRBV5-5 and TRBJ1-1; D not certain. The CDR3 loop spans 14 amino acids. From germline, CDR1 is SGHKS and CDR2 YYEKEE (reference sequence). V was shortened by 0 bases and J by 1 base, with 7 bases between the two germline ends. The CDR3 DNA reads as TGTGCCAGCAGCTTGGGGCGGAAGAACACTGAAGCTTTCTTT. It encodes CASSLGRKNTEAFF.

V and J are TRBV7-6 and TRBJ2-3, with 7 nucleotides matching TRBD2. V lost 0 bases, J lost 3 bases, and 12 bases stayed unmatched. This CDR3 has 18 residues. Germline V gene data show CDR1 as SGHVS and CDR2 as FNYEAQ. The DNA for the CDR3 is TGTGCCAGCAGCTTAGCCCTCTGGCAAGCCGGGGGGACAGATACGCAGTATTTT. It encodes CASSLALWQAGGTDTQYF.